Presented here are 16 T cell receptor beta chains from one specimen sequenced in a study of blood T cell repertoires in COVID-19. Clones were read by immunoSEQ multiplex PCR, and TCRdb kept only the in-frame ones, dropping some. The sample yields 400,000 to 450,000 clones, 90% seen once. The source material was PBMCs or T cells enriched from blood (not recorded which). The receptors shown here come from a man aged 18 to 29 who had recovered from COVID-19.

This clone has only a few counts. This chain joins TRBV19 and TRBJ1-5; weak D call: TRBD1 (6 bases). V was cut by 4 bases and J by 0 bases, with 7 bases left in between. This CDR3 is built from 14 residues. Germline-derived CDR1 and CDR2 are LNHDA and SQIVND (reference sequence). The CDR3 protein is CASSRTVSNQPQHF. For the CDR3, the DNA is TGTGCCAGTAGTAGGACAGTTAGCAATCAGCCCCAGCATTTT.

The chain joins TRBV27 to TRBJ2-7; the match to TRBD1 covers 7 bases. Trimming cost V 5 bases and J 1 base; bases outside gene matches: 11. The CDR3 spans 16 residues. Germline V lookup: CDR1 MNHEY, CDR2 SMNVEV (reference sequence). CDR3 nucleotide sequence: TGTGCCAGCAGTCCAGCAGAAGGGGGCCCTTCCTACGAGCAGTACTTC. Amino acid sequence: CASSPAEGGPSYEQYF.

The chain is built from TRBV6-5 and TRBJ1-2; tentatively, D is TRBD1 (6 bases). Germline loops: CDR1 MNHEY, CDR2 SVGAGI. The CDR3 runs to 16 residues. V was trimmed by 0 bases and J by 0 bases, leaving 11 bases between them. CDR3 sequence (DNA): TGTGCCAGCAGTTACTCGAGGGGGACAACTAACTATGGCTACACCTTC. Its protein is CASSYSRGTTNYGYTF.

The chain recombines TRBV9 with TRBJ2-5; TRBD2 agrees at 11 bases. Germline-derived CDR1 and CDR2 are SGDLS and YYNGEE. The CDR3 consists of 16 residues. The V segment lost 4 bases and the J segment 5 bases; nucleotides outside the gene matches: 10. DNA for the CDR3: TGTGCCAGCAGCCTAGGGACTAGCGGTCCCTGGGAGACCCAGTACTTC. Amino acid sequence: CASSLGTSGPWETQYF.

The rearrangement uses TRBV5-1 and TRBJ2-7; D uncertain. Germline V gene lookup returns CDR1 SGHRS and CDR2 YFSETQ. With 4 bases removed from V and 3 bases from J, the gap between germline ends came to 11 bases. This CDR3 contains 13 residues. The CDR3 DNA follows: TGCGCCAGCAGCGTTCAGGCTCTCTACGAGCAGTACTTC. The encoded protein is CASSVQALYEQYF. Complete variable domain (other parts from reference TRBV5-1 and TRBJ2-7): KAGVTQTPRYLIKTRGQQVTLSCSPISGHRSVSWYQQTPGQGLQFLFEYFSETQRNKGNFPGRFSGRQFSNSRSEMNVSTLELGDSALYLCASSVQALYEQYFGPGTRLTVT.

As concerns this clone: The same CDR3 arises from other DNA sequences in this sample as well. This rearrangement joins TRBV5-5 to TRBJ1-1; TRBD1 matches 7 bases. V was pared by 5 bases and J by 8 bases, with 3 bases of the junction left unmatched. Germline assignment: CDR1 SGHKS and CDR2 YYEKEE (reference sequence). The CDR3 has 11 residues. This CDR3 is CASSPDREAFF. The CDR3 DNA reads as TGTGCCAGCAGTCCGGACAGGGAAGCTTTCTTT.

CDR3 nucleotide sequence: TGTGCCAGCAGCCAGGGGGCAGGTGGCTACACCTTC. As protein: CASSQGAGGYTF. This rearrangement joins TRBV7-3 to TRBJ1-2, with 8 nucleotides matching TRBD1. The germline gives CDR1 SGHTA, CDR2 FQGTGA. The CDR3 is 12 residues long. V lost 5 bases and J lost 7; bases outside the gene matches: 3.

This chain connects TRBV19 to TRBJ1-1; D might be TRBD1 (6 bases). V lost 6 bases to trimming and J lost 8 bases, with 13 bases between them. This CDR3 contains 12 residues. Germline CDR1 and CDR2: LNHDA and SQIVND (reference sequence). CDR3 DNA sequence: TGTGCCAGTAGCCATGGGACAACCGAAGCTTTCTTT. Its translation: CASSHGTTEAFF.

The chain is built from TRBV29-1 and TRBJ1-6; D gene unclear. The CDR3 covers 13 residues. V was pared by 4 bases and J by 8 bases, with 12 bases between. Per germline, CDR1 SQVTM and CDR2 ANQGSEA. CDR3 in DNA: TGCAGCGTTGGCGTCTCCCGGGATTCACCCCTCCACTTT. It is translated as CSVGVSRDSPLHF.

This clone appeared once. The chain links TRBV23-1 to TRBJ2-1; 9 positions agree with TRBD1. TRBV23-1 is classed as an ORF, of uncertain function. The CDR3 has 15 residues. J lost 5 bases, V lost 4 bases, and 6 bases had no gene match. Here the CDR3 DNA reads TGCGCCAGCAGTCGTCCCCGACAGGGGGACAATGAGCAGTTCTTC. Its translation: CASSRPRQGDNEQFF.

This clone was recorded a few times. The genes are TRBV14 and TRBJ1-1, with a possible D match to TRBD1 (6 bases). V was pared by 4 bases and J by 0 bases, with 12 bases between. This CDR3 has 15 amino acids. Germline lookup yields CDR1 SGHDN and CDR2 FVKESK. This CDR3 is CASSPIDRLNTEAFF. The DNA for the CDR3 is TGTGCCAGCAGCCCGATTGACAGGCTGAACACTGAAGCTTTCTTT. Based on the CDR3 plus reference TRBV14 and TRBJ1-1, the full variable domain is EAGVTQFPSHSVIEKGQTVTLRCDPISGHDNLYWYRRVMGKEIKFLLHFVKESKQDESGMPNNRFLAERTGGTYSTLKVQPAELEDSGVYFCASSPIDRLNTEAFFGQGTRLTVV.

The chain employs TRBV3-1 (or the pseudogene TRBV3-2) and TRBJ2-2; the match to TRBD2 covers 9 bases. The CDR3 totals 15 residues. Per germline, CDR1 LGHDT and CDR2 YNNKEL (reference sequence). J lost 7 bases, V lost 8 bases, and 11 bases had no gene match. This CDR3 reads CASQRREGVSGELFF. The CDR3 region has the DNA TGTGCCAGCCAAAGGCGGGAGGGGGTTAGCGGGGAGCTGTTTTTT.

V and J are TRBV2 and TRBJ2-5; D is possibly TRBD1 (6 bases). Germline-derived CDR1 and CDR2 are SNHLY and FYNNEI. The CDR3 is 14 amino acids. V was pared by 4 bases and J by 4 bases, with 13 bases between. This CDR3 is CASSAGRGGETQYF. Here the CDR3 DNA reads TGTGCCAGCAGTGCGGGGCGAGGGGGAGAGACCCAGTACTTC.

This clone was seen just once. CDR3 loop: CSASSVTSTDTQYF. CDR3 bases: TGCAGTGCCAGTAGCGTAACTAGCACAGATACGCAGTATTTT. The V call is TRBV20-1, the J call TRBJ2-3, with D perhaps matching TRBD2 (5 bases). CDR3 length equals 14 residues. Trimming took 6 bases from V and 0 from J, leaving 13 bases between them. Germline assignment: CDR1 DFQATT and CDR2 SNEGSKA (reference sequence).

This clone showed up just a few times. The chain carries TRBV7-3 and TRBJ2-1; D remains unclear. V was cut by 6 bases and J by 9 bases, with 12 bases left in between. Germline CDR1 is SGHTA and CDR2 is FQGTGA. The CDR3 has 12 amino acids. The CDR3 sequence: CASSRPGSEQFF. The CDR3 coding sequence is TGTGCCAGCAGTCGGCCCGGGTCTGAGCAGTTCTTC.

The chain couples TRBV4-1 to TRBJ2-3; D is unresolved. CDR3 length equals 17 residues. V was trimmed by 0 bases and J by 0 bases, leaving 13 bases between them. The germline V gene encodes CDR1 MGHRA and CDR2 YSYEKL. The DNA for the CDR3 is TGCGCCAGCAGCCAAGAACCCCCTCGAGTCAGCACAGATACGCAGTATTTT. Encoded protein: CASSQEPPRVSTDTQYF.